Each of the 8 T cell receptor beta chains below was sequenced from the same sample in a study of CD8 T cells in Susac syndrome. Random hexamers primed reverse transcription of 0.5 to 1 ug RNA. One entry per CDR3 protein, called by TCRdb with MiXCR from the immunoSEQ multiplex PCR reads. This sample yields under 85,000 distinct CDR3 sequences, of which approximately 95% are seen a single time; approximately 0.9% belongs to the top ten. The sequencing input was CD8+ T cells from PBMCs. These receptors all stem from a human donor with Susac syndrome.

The chain employs TRBV7-7 and TRBJ2-5; TRBD2 is a possible D gene (5 bases). Germline V gene sequence: CDR1 SSHAT, CDR2 FNYEAQ (reference sequence). The CDR3 totals 16 residues. Trimming shortened V by 5 bases and J by 0 bases, and 16 bases separated the two germline ends. The CDR3 spells CASSPHLDSHQETQYF. The DNA of the CDR3 is TGTGCCAGCAGCCCACACCTGGACTCTCACCAAGAGACCCAGTACTTC.

This chain joins TRBV24-1 and TRBJ2-1; 10 bases align to TRBD1. V gave up 9 bases and J gave up 5 bases; unmatched junction bases: 9. Germline V gene data show CDR1 as KGHDR and CDR2 as SFDVKD. CDR3 size: 15 residues. CDR3 bases: TGTGCCACCGGGACAGGGGATTACAGGGACAATGAGCAGTTCTTC. Translated: CATGTGDYRDNEQFF.

In its sample, this clonotype was seen once. The gene calls are TRBV28 and TRBJ2-6; tentatively, D is TRBD2 (5 bases). Germline CDR1 reads MDHEN; CDR2 reads SYDVKM. The CDR3 loop spans 17 amino acids. The ends were cut back, 6 bases at V and 1 base at J, with 16 bases in the middle. Written as DNA, the CDR3 is TGTGCCAGCAGGCCAGATAGTAGCGCGTCTGGGGCCAACGTCCTGACTTTC. Encoded protein: CASRPDSSASGANVLTF. Together with reference TRBV28 and TRBJ2-6, the CDR3 gives the full variable domain: DVKVTQSSRYLVKRTGEKVFLECVQDMDHENMFWYRQDPGLGLRLIYFSYDVKMKEKGDIPEGYSVSREKKERFSLILESASTNQTSMYLCASRPDSSASGANVLTFGAGSRLTVL.

This clonotype was counted a single time. V usage is TRBV27 and J usage is TRBJ2-5; TRBD2 matches 8 bases. Trimming removed 6 bases from V and 4 bases from J; junction bases left unmatched: 7. This CDR3 spans 14 amino acids. CDR1 is MNHEY and CDR2 is SMNVEV in the germline V gene (reference sequence). This chain's CDR3 is CASSPSGGRETQYF. Written as DNA, the CDR3 is TGTGCCAGCAGCCCAAGCGGGGGTAGAGAGACCCAGTACTTC.

The CDR3 sequence: CASSSTGGTGETQYF. The CDR3, as DNA: TGCGCCAGCAGCAGCACAGGGGGGACGGGAGAGACCCAGTACTTC. The chain is built from TRBV5-1 and TRBJ2-5, with 8 bases matching TRBD1. J gave up 4 bases and V 4 bases, and 9 bases lay outside the gene matches. This CDR3 has 15 amino acids. Germline V lookup: CDR1 SGHRS, CDR2 YFSETQ.

The chain links TRBV28 to TRBJ2-5; D uncertain. With 3 bases removed from V and 1 base from J, the gap between germline ends came to 6 bases. The length of the CDR3 is 13 residues. CDR1 and CDR2 from the germline V gene are MDHEN and SYDVKM. The CDR3 loop reads CASSLQVQETQYF. As DNA, the CDR3 is TGTGCCAGCAGTTTGCAGGTCCAAGAGACCCAGTACTTC.

This clonotype was observed once. This chain connects TRBV4-3 to TRBJ2-1, with D perhaps matching TRBD1 (6 bases). Germline loops: CDR1 LGHNA, CDR2 YSLEER. The CDR3 is 17 amino acids. V was shortened by 0 bases and J by 4 bases, with 16 bases between the two germline ends. The DNA for the CDR3 is TGCGCCAGCAGCCAAGACAGCACAGGGAAAGGGTACAATGAGCAGTTCTTC. It codes for CASSQDSTGKGYNEQFF.

For this clonotype: At one boundary the junction diverges from the germline segment, which might be a read error. The chain carries TRBV2 and TRBJ2-7; D perhaps matches TRBD2 (6 bases). CDR1 SNHLY and CDR2 FYNNEI come from the germline V gene. CDR3 length: 10 residues. The CDR3 sequence: CASRGTHAHF. CDR3 DNA sequence: TGTGCCAGCAGAGGGACTCATGCGCACTTC.